A single sample is the source of the 29 T cell receptor beta chains below, sequenced in a study of monozygotic twins with inflammatory bowel disease. TCRdb reanalyzed the 5' RACE reads, giving one entry per CDR3 protein sequence and no DNA. Here the sample table reports about 170,000 distinct CDR3 sequences. Sequencing was carried out using blood. The receptor set was obtained from a human donor with ulcerative colitis or Crohn's disease, or a healthy co-twin of an affected twin (not recorded which).

The chain employs TRBV7-9 and TRBJ2-7; with no DNA, the TCRdb D assignment of TRBD1 cannot be verified. CDR1 is SEHNR and CDR2 is FQNEAQ in the germline V gene (reference sequence). The CDR3 spans 14 residues. CDR3 amino acids: CASSLKGPGNEQYF.

This chain joins TRBV5-1 and TRBJ2-1; with no DNA, the TCRdb D assignment of TRBD2 cannot be verified. CDR1 and CDR2 (germline): SGHRS, YFSETQ. The CDR3 covers 15 residues. CDR3: CASSQVVADYNEQFF.

J is TRBJ2-7 and V is TRBV5-4; the D gene TCRdb calls, TRBD1, cannot be checked with no DNA. CDR1 and CDR2 (germline): SGHNT, YYREEE (reference sequence). The CDR3 contains 15 residues. CDR3 loop: CASSLDGGVTYEQYF.

The CDR3 sequence: CATSRNTDEQFF. The gene calls are TRBV24-1 and TRBJ2-1. Looked up from germline, CDR1 is KGHDR and CDR2 is SFDVKD. CDR3 size: 12 residues.

The chain carries TRBV29-1 and TRBJ1-4. Germline-derived CDR1 and CDR2 are SQVTM and ANQGSEA. CDR3 length equals 11 residues. This chain's CDR3 is CSVDGPKKLFF.

CDR3: CASSYQRAPYEQYF. V gene TRBV6-6 combines with J gene TRBJ2-7; without DNA, the TCRdb call of TRBD2 cannot be checked. The germline CDR1 and CDR2 sequences are MNHNY and SVGAGI (reference sequence). This CDR3 spans 14 amino acids.

The J gene is TRBJ1-2, the V gene TRBV10-2. The CDR3 has 11 amino acids. The germline V gene has CDR1 WSHSY and CDR2 SAAADI. CDR3 residues: CASTGGSGYTF.

The J gene is TRBJ2-1, the V gene TRBV11-2; TCRdb lists TRBD2, though no DNA is available to test this call. The CDR3 loop spans 17 amino acids. Looked up from germline, CDR1 is SGHAT and CDR2 is FQNNGV. The CDR3 sequence: CASSLASSGTSYNEQFF. Combining the CDR3 with reference TRBV11-2 and TRBJ2-1 gives the whole variable domain EAGVAQSPRYKIIEKRQSVAFWCNPISGHATLYWYQQILGQGPKLLIQFQNNGVVDDSQLPKDRFSAERLKGVDSTLKIQPAKLEDSAVYLCASSLASSGTSYNEQFFGPGTRLTVL.

V and J are TRBV27 and TRBJ1-1; TCRdb calls TRBD1, which cannot be checked without DNA. The CDR3 length is 15 residues. Germline loops: CDR1 MNHEY, CDR2 SMNVEV (reference sequence). CDR3 sequence: CASSLSFRGYTEAFF.

V and J are TRBV19 and TRBJ2-5. The germline CDR1 and CDR2 sequences are LNHDA and SQIVND (reference sequence). The CDR3 has 13 amino acids. The CDR3 spells CASSILGRETQYF.

V usage is TRBV12-3 or TRBV12-4 and J usage is TRBJ2-1; without DNA, the TCRdb call of TRBD1 cannot be checked. This CDR3 contains 13 residues. CDR3 region: CASSLGAGDEQFF.

The rearrangement links TRBV24-1 to TRBJ1-5. The CDR3 is made up of 15 amino acids. Per the germline V gene, CDR1 is KGHDR and CDR2 is SFDVKD. The CDR3 loop is CATSDSDNSNQPQHF.

The V gene is TRBV27, the J gene TRBJ1-5; TCRdb proposes TRBD1, but this gene call is untestable without DNA. Germline assignment: CDR1 MNHEY and CDR2 SMNVEV (reference sequence). CDR3 length: 13 amino acids. The CDR3 region is CASSSSRGQPQHF.

The chain couples TRBV7-3 to TRBJ1-6. Per the germline V gene, CDR1 is SGHTA and CDR2 is FQGTGA. The CDR3 loop spans 13 amino acids. CDR3: CASSLSLNSPLHF.

The chain couples TRBV6-5 to TRBJ2-2; TCRdb names TRBD1, which stays unverified in the absence of DNA. CDR3 size: 13 residues. Germline values: CDR1 MNHEY, CDR2 SVGAGI. The CDR3 reads CASSYSGRGELFF.

CDR3 protein: CSARGGTSGRSDEQFF. The chain carries TRBV20-1 and TRBJ2-1; TCRdb proposes TRBD2, but this gene call is untestable without DNA. The CDR3 totals 16 residues. CDR1 is DFQATT, CDR2 SNEGSKA, per germline (reference sequence).

This sequence joins TRBV20-1 and TRBJ2-7. CDR1 is DFQATT and CDR2 is SNEGSKA in the germline V gene (reference sequence). The CDR3 is 14 residues long. The CDR3 region is CSARDRFLVYEQYF.

The V call is TRBV7-2, the J call TRBJ2-7; TCRdb indicates TRBD2, and absent DNA this call remains unverified. Germline V gene lookup returns CDR1 SGHTA and CDR2 FQGNSA. CDR3 size: 16 residues. CDR3 amino acids: CASSRLAGLIAYEQYF. The full variable domain, in which reference TRBV7-2 and TRBJ2-7 provide the parts outside the CDR3, is GAGVSQSPSNKVTEKGKDVELRCDPISGHTALYWYRQSLGQGLEFLIYFQGNSAPDKSGLPSDRFSAERTGGSVSTLTIQRTQQEDSAVYLCASSRLAGLIAYEQYFGPGTRLTVT.

The chain employs TRBV6-5 and TRBJ2-2. CDR1 is MNHEY and CDR2 is SVGAGI in the germline V gene. CDR3 length equals 12 residues. The CDR3 loop reads CASNKDTGELFF.

The gene calls are TRBV5-6 and TRBJ2-3; TCRdb lists TRBD1, though no DNA is available to test this call. CDR3 length: 15 amino acids. Germline assignment: CDR1 SGHDT and CDR2 YYEEEE. The CDR3: CASSPGTGDTDTQYF. Looking up the rest from reference TRBV5-6 and TRBJ2-3 gives the full variable domain: DAGVTQSPTHLIKTRGQQVTLRCSPKSGHDTVSWYQQALGQGPQFIFQYYEEEERQRGNFPDRFSGHQFPNYSSELNVNALLLGDSALYLCASSPGTGDTDTQYFGPGTRLTVL.

The rearrangement uses TRBV29-1 and TRBJ2-2; TCRdb names TRBD2, which stays unverified in the absence of DNA. This CDR3 spans 14 amino acids. The germline CDR1 and CDR2 sequences are SQVTM and ANQGSEA. CDR3 region: CSVNFLAGAGELFF.

This sequence joins TRBV4-1 and TRBJ2-7. From germline, CDR1 is MGHRA and CDR2 YSYEKL. The CDR3 runs to 13 residues. CDR3 region: CASSQDRGYEQYF.

The V gene is TRBV3-1, the J gene TRBJ1-4. Germline V lookup: CDR1 LGHDT, CDR2 YNNKEL (reference sequence). The CDR3 totals 16 residues. The CDR3 reads CASSQDIGVLEEKLFF.

The rearrangement links TRBV6-2 or TRBV6-3 to TRBJ2-5. CDR3 size: 13 residues. The germline CDR1 and CDR2 sequences are MNHEY and SVGEGT. The CDR3 loop reads CASSPHIMETQYF.

This chain links TRBV6-1 with TRBJ2-7; TCRdb gives TRBD1 as the D gene, but with no DNA this cannot be confirmed. Germline CDR1 reads MNHNS; CDR2 reads SASEGT. The CDR3 totals 15 residues. CDR3: CASSRLPGQGGEQYF.

V usage is TRBV24-1 and J usage is TRBJ2-4; lacking DNA, the TRBD2 call made by TCRdb goes unchecked. Germline CDR1 KGHDR, CDR2 SFDVKD. The CDR3 length is 15 residues. This CDR3 is CATSDFRDGENIQYF.

The V call is TRBV6-5, the J call TRBJ2-1; TCRdb's D call, TRBD2, is unchecked because there is no DNA. This CDR3 has 16 amino acids. The germline gives CDR1 MNHEY, CDR2 SVGAGI. The CDR3: CASSSTALLGGGEQFF.

V usage is TRBV5-1 and J usage is TRBJ2-7. The CDR3 extends over 14 amino acids. Germline V gene sequence: CDR1 SGHRS, CDR2 YFSETQ. CDR3 in amino acids: CASSLGRLAYEQYF.

The chain employs TRBV7-5 and TRBJ2-3. TRBV7-5 is a pseudogene. CDR3 length: 15 amino acids. CDR3 region: CISVPEAPGPDTQYF.